Sequencing of this T cell receptor (beta chain) was carried out in a study of blood T cells in healthy people across ages. CDR3 length: 16 residues. Per germline, CDR1 KGHDR and CDR2 SFDVKD. V gave up 3 bases and J gave up 3 bases; unmatched junction bases: 3. Combining a sample-barcoded 5' primer with a J-beta primer mix, a second PCR ran for roughly 6 to 12 cycles. Tagging of each cDNA molecule was performed by a template-switch adaptor with 12 random nucleotides. Each CDR3 protein gets one entry after TCRdb re-called the 5' RACE reads with MiXCR. The sample lists 780,000 or so distinct CDR3 sequences; about 55% were seen once.

Material for sequencing was blood. The chain joins TRBV24-1 to TRBJ2-3; 12 bases line up with TRBD2. The origin of this receptor is an elderly man in good health. The CDR3 DNA is TGTGCCACCAGTGATCCCGGGACTAGCGGGACAGATACGCAGTATTTT. Translating gives CATSDPGTSGTDTQYF.